Below, one T cell receptor beta chain is given with its context. Its antigen is currently unknown. Unique molecular identifiers were incorporated into the prepared TCRbeta library. TCRdb re-derived calls from the PCR reads in MiXCR, one entry per CDR3 protein. This table holds about 980,000 distinct CDR3 sequences, less than 30% found once. The CDR3 has 16 residues. Germline V gene lookup returns CDR1 LGHDT and CDR2 YNNKEL (reference sequence). The trim removed 4 bases at V and 3 bases at J, leaving 8 bases unmatched. These data are taken from a study of T-cell reconstitution after alpha-beta-depleted transplantation in children. Findings and caveats of the study: Several hundred expanded graft clones reportedly were the source of alpha-beta T cells about two months after transplant. Surviving recipient T cells and thymic progenitors produced the high day-60 TCRbeta diversity seen in some patients. One year post-transplant, T-cell counts and diversity were largely derived from T cells produced anew.

This specimen consisted of PBMCs, mostly from graft donor cells, obtained 360 days after TCRalphabeta/CD19-depleted stem cell transplant. The receptor's source is a boy under three years old who had a stem cell transplant for SCID, so the T cells may come from the graft donor. The V call is TRBV3-1, the J call TRBJ1-1, with 10 nucleotides matching TRBD1. The CDR3 DNA reads TGTGCCAGCAGCCCCCGGGACAGGGGTGCGGACACTGAAGCTTTCTTT. This encodes CASSPRDRGADTEAFF.